This T cell receptor (beta chain) originates from a study of T cells after yellow fever vaccination. V was clipped by 3 bases and J by 5 bases; unmatched bases: 11. The CDR3 is 16 residues long. Germline values: CDR1 SGHTA, CDR2 FQGTGA. TCRdb re-analysed the 5' RACE reads in MiXCR, keeping a single row per CDR3 protein. The data show more than 300,000 distinct CDR3 sequences, about 11% seen once. The chain couples TRBV7-3 to TRBJ2-5; TRBD1 aligns across 8 bases. The specimen was CD4+ T cells sorted from PBMCs, collected 45 days after the yellow fever booster vaccination. This TCR was recovered from a man between 18 and 35 years old who received the YFV17D yellow fever vaccine. CDR3 protein: CASSFDGDRRRETQYF. The DNA of the CDR3 is TGTGCCAGCAGCTTCGACGGGGACAGGCGTAGGGAGACCCAGTACTTC.